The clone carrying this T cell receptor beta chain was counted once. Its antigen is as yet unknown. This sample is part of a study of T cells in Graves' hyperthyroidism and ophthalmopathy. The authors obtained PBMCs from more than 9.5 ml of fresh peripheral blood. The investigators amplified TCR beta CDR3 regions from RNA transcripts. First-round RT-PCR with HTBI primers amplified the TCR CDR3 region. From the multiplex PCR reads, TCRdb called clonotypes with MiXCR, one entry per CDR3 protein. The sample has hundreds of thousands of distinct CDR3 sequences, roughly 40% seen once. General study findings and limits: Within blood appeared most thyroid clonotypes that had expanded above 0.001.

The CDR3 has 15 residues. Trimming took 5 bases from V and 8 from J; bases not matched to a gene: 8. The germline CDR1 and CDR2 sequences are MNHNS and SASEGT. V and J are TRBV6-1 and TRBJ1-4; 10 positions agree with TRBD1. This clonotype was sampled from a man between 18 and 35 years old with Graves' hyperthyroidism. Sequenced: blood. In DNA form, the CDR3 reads TGTGCCAGCAGTTACTCGAGGGGACAGGGGGAAAAACTGTTTTTT. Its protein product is CASSYSRGQGEKLFF.